The 19 T cell receptor beta chains below all came from one sample that was sequenced in a study of low-dose radiotherapy and immunotherapy resistance in tumors. With TRAV- and TRBV-specific primers, first-strand cDNA was made, covering the alpha and beta chains. With a constant-region primer and a V-primer adapter, TCRs were subjected to 20 to 25 PCR cycles of amplification. TCRdb reprocessed the reads via MiXCR and lists one record per CDR3 protein. The table lists 13,000 to 15,000 distinct CDR3 sequences, roughly 75% of them singletons, with about 5% in the top ten. These TCRs come from a human donor with advanced metastatic prostate, ovarian, gallbladder or colorectal cancer (not recorded which). This table probably holds off-target reads from a library built for another chain.

V usage is TRBV2 and J usage is TRBJ1-5, with D maybe TRBD1 (5 bases). The CDR3 has 15 residues. V shed 6 bases and J shed 5 bases, with 17 bases lying between them. Germline V gives CDR1 SNHLY, CDR2 FYNNEI. For the CDR3, the DNA is TGTGCCAGCAGGTCCGGGACTGCGGACCATCAGCCCCAGCATTTT. Translating gives CASRSGTADHQPQHF.

This chain connects TRBV18 to TRBJ1-2, with a possible D match to TRBD1 (5 bases). V lost 3 bases to trimming and J lost 8 bases, with 13 bases between them. The CDR3 contains 13 residues. Germline V gene lookup returns CDR1 KGHSH and CDR2 LQKENI. The CDR3 DNA is TGTGCCAGCTCACCTGGGCAGGGAGGAGGCTACACCTTC. Translating gives CASSPGQGGGYTF.

The chain has TRBV3-1 and TRBJ1-2; D gene unclear. Looked up from germline, CDR1 is LGHDT and CDR2 is YNNKEL (reference sequence). Trimming took off 1 base at V and 5 bases at J, with 5 bases between the two ends. This CDR3 region has 12 residues. The chain's CDR3 is CASSQGQYGYTF. CDR3 coding DNA: TGTGCCAGCAGCCAAGGCCAATATGGCTACACCTTC.

The V call is TRBV7-8, the J call TRBJ2-2, with D tentatively TRBD1 or TRBD2 (5 bases each). This CDR3 contains 16 residues. CDR1 and CDR2 (germline): SGHVS, FQNEAQ. The V gene lost 3 bases and the J gene lost 5 bases, with 16 bases spanning the gap. The CDR3 is CASSLGSGTETGELFF. As DNA, the CDR3 is TGTGCCAGCAGCTTGGGTTCGGGGACGGAAACCGGGGAGCTGTTTTTT.

The rearrangement uses TRBV30 and TRBJ2-3; TRBD1 aligns across 9 bases. Germline V gives CDR1 GTSNPN, CDR2 SVGIG (reference sequence). Trimming took 0 bases from V and 7 from J; bases not matched to a gene: 8. The CDR3 loop spans 15 amino acids. The CDR3 DNA reads TGTGCCTGGAGTGTAGATGTGACAGGGGGGAATACGCAGTATTTT. Translating it yields CAWSVDVTGGNTQYF. Full variable domain (rest looked up from reference TRBV30 and TRBJ2-3): SQTIHQWPATLVQPVGSPLSLECTVEGTSNPNLYWYRQAAGRGLQLLFYSVGIGQISSEVPQNLSASRPQDRQFILSSKKLLLSDSGFYLCAWSVDVTGGNTQYFGPGTRLTVL.

The chain joins TRBV23-1 to TRBJ1-5, with D uncertain. TRBV23-1 is filed as an ORF, its function uncertain. The CDR3 is 18 amino acids. The germline V and J ends were trimmed by 2 bases and 5 bases, with 22 bases remaining between them. The CDR3 DNA reads as TGCGCCAGCAGTCAACCAAGCCAAGACCGACCTCCTTATCAGCCCCAGCATTTT. Encoded protein: CASSQPSQDRPPYQPQHF.

The rearrangement joins TRBV2 to TRBJ2-3, with 8 positions matching TRBD2. This CDR3 is built from 15 residues. The germline gives CDR1 SNHLY, CDR2 FYNNEI. V lost 6 bases and J lost 0; bases outside the gene matches: 5. CDR3 in DNA: TGTGCCAGCAGATCCGGGACTAGAAGCACAGATACGCAGTATTTT. Translated, it gives CASRSGTRSTDTQYF.

This clonotype has a single count. The rearrangement joins TRBV20-1 to TRBJ2-1, with 8 bases matching TRBD1. The CDR3 extends over 14 amino acids. The J segment lost 8 bases and the V segment lost 6 bases, leaving 12 bases of the junction unmatched. The germline V gene encodes CDR1 DFQATT and CDR2 SNEGSKA (reference sequence). CDR3 in amino acids: CSAQGASSIYEQFF. As DNA, the CDR3 is TGCAGTGCCCAGGGGGCTTCGAGTATCTATGAGCAGTTCTTC.

The chain is built from TRBV5-1 and TRBJ2-3; 7 bases line up with TRBD1. V was pared by 3 bases and J by 5 bases, with 6 bases of the junction left unmatched. Germline V CDR1 and CDR2: SGHRS, YFSETQ. The CDR3 has 14 residues. The CDR3: CASSSQGTGDTQYF. CDR3 DNA sequence: TGCGCCAGCAGCTCACAGGGGACCGGAGATACGCAGTATTTT.

The J gene is TRBJ2-3, the V gene TRBV4-1, with D tentatively TRBD1 or TRBD2 (5 bases each). Trimming left V 4 bases short and J 4 bases short, with 18 bases between. The CDR3 totals 16 residues. Germline assignment: CDR1 MGHRA and CDR2 YSYEKL. CDR3 sequence reads: CASSRLSGAGADTQYF. As DNA, the CDR3 is TGCGCCAGCAGCCGTCTATCCGGGGCAGGAGCAGATACGCAGTATTTT.

This chain's CDR3 is CASSSEPGQTYEQYF. Here the CDR3 DNA reads TGTGCCAGCAGCTCCGAACCGGGACAGACCTACGAGCAGTACTTC. The chain links TRBV7-2 to TRBJ2-7, with 7 bases fitting TRBD1. This CDR3 region has 15 residues. Per the germline V gene, CDR1 is SGHTA and CDR2 is FQGNSA. The J segment lost 2 bases and the V segment lost 4 bases, leaving 8 bases of the junction unmatched.

The chain is built from TRBV4-1 and TRBJ2-3; no reliable D call. This CDR3 region has 14 residues. Trimming took 8 bases from V and 0 from J, leaving 12 bases between them. CDR1 and CDR2 (germline): MGHRA, YSYEKL. The CDR3 DNA sequence: TGCGCCAGCTCCGACTCTACTAGCACAGATACGCAGTATTTT. Encoded protein: CASSDSTSTDTQYF.

This chain joins TRBV5-5 and TRBJ1-5, with 8 bases aligning to TRBD1. Germline CDR1 is SGHKS and CDR2 is YYEKEE (reference sequence). CDR3 length: 15 amino acids. V shed 4 bases, J shed 3 bases, and the junction held 6 bases outside the gene matches. The CDR3 DNA is TGTGCCAGCAGCCAAACAGGGGGTCCCAATCAGCCCCAGCATTTT. It encodes CASSQTGGPNQPQHF.

This chain connects TRBV7-9 to TRBJ2-5, with 8 bases fitting TRBD2. V trimming: 6 bases; J trimming: 4 bases; junction bases outside the gene matches: 4. Germline CDR1 and CDR2: SEHNR and FQNEAQ (reference sequence). The CDR3 has 13 amino acids. The CDR3 nucleotides are TGTGCCAGCAGAGTCACTAGCGGAGAGACCCAGTACTTC. Its translation: CASRVTSGETQYF. The full variable domain, rest sourced from reference TRBV7-9 and TRBJ2-5, is DTGVSQNPRHKITKRGQNVTFRCDPISEHNRLYWYRQTLGQGPEFLTYFQNEAQLEKSRLLSDRFSAERPKGSFSTLEIQRTEQGDSAMYLCASRVTSGETQYFGPGTRLLVL.

This sequence joins TRBV6-8 and TRBJ2-7; D not certain. The V gene lost 0 bases and the J gene lost 0 bases, with 9 bases spanning the gap. Germline V gene sequence: CDR1 MNHGY, CDR2 SAAAGT. This CDR3 has 15 residues. The CDR3 bases are TGTGCCAGCAGTTACTCCGGGCTGAGCTCCTACGAGCAGTACTTC. This codes for CASSYSGLSSYEQYF.

The chain is built from TRBV5-4 and TRBJ2-1; D unresolved. Germline V lookup: CDR1 SGHNT, CDR2 YYREEE (reference sequence). The CDR3 is 11 residues long. V was cut by 7 bases and J by 9 bases, with 11 bases left in between. CDR3 nucleotides: TGTGCCAGCCACGGCCGGGTTGAGCAGTTCTTC. Residues: CASHGRVEQFF.

The rearrangement links TRBV19 to TRBJ1-2, with a tentative D call TRBD1 (5 bases). The V end lost 7 bases, the J end lost 4 bases, and 13 bases lay between the germline ends. The germline CDR1 and CDR2 sequences are LNHDA and SQIVND (reference sequence). CDR3 size: 13 residues. In DNA, the CDR3 is TGTGCCAGTACCCACGGGGGACCCTATGGCTACACCTTC. Its translation: CASTHGGPYGYTF.

J is TRBJ2-5 and V is TRBV12-3 or TRBV12-4; D possibly matches TRBD1 or TRBD2 (5 bases each). The CDR3 has 14 amino acids. Trimming pared 5 bases from V and 0 bases from J, leaving 10 bases between. In DNA, the CDR3 is TGTGCCAGCAGTCCCGGGGCCTACCAAGAGACCCAGTACTTC. Translation gives CASSPGAYQETQYF.

The chain joins TRBV7-2 to TRBJ1-5, with D tentatively TRBD1 (5 bases). The germline V gene has CDR1 SGHTA and CDR2 FQGNSA. Deletions cut 1 base from V and 2 bases from J, with 9 bases between. The CDR3 extends over 15 amino acids. This CDR3 is CASSLGGGGNQPQHF. The DNA of the CDR3 is TGTGCCAGCAGCTTAGGGGGAGGGGGCAATCAGCCCCAGCATTTT.